This TCR beta chain stems from a study of cytomegalovirus exposure and HLA in healthy donors. Findings and limits, study-wide: Analyzed later, most CMV-associated TCR beta chains appeared HLA-restricted. Per published reports, the classifier diagnosed cytomegalovirus status with high specificity and sensitivity. Presence/absence analyses assumed roughly uniform sequencing depth across donors. According to an earlier analysis, most TCR beta V segments yielded productive rearrangements about 87% or about 30% of the time.

The CDR3 sequence is 13 residues long. The germline V gene encodes CDR1 GTSNPN and CDR2 SVGIG (reference sequence). Trimming left V 2 bases short and J 2 bases short, with 9 bases between. The PCR ran on 60 Vbeta and 13 Jbeta primers. Repertoires were generated with immunoSEQ multiplex PCR, while TCRdb's copy carries only in-frame clones and drops some. Of 55,000 to 80,000 clones listed, 68% are singletons. This clone was recorded a few times. Its antigen is unknown. Sequencing was carried out using PBMCs. The chain employs TRBV30 and TRBJ1-1, with D unresolved. The source is a woman in her 30s in good health and CMV-seronegative. In DNA form, the CDR3 reads TGTGCCTGGAGTCGAGATTACAACACTGAAGCTTTCTTT. Protein product: CAWSRDYNTEAFF.